Presented here are 25 T cell receptor beta chains from one specimen sequenced in a study of blood T cell repertoires in COVID-19. Assay: immunoSEQ multiplex PCR; the TCRdb copy retains only in-frame clones and omits some. Among some 180,000 clones listed, 89% were seen once. Source material: peripheral blood. The receptors were gathered from a man between 40 and 49 years old with acute or convalescent COVID-19.

V and J are TRBV7-2 and TRBJ1-1, with TRBD1 identical over 7 bases. Per germline, CDR1 SGHTA and CDR2 FQGNSA. This CDR3 comprises 15 residues. Trimming cost V 4 bases and J 0 bases; bases outside gene matches: 5. In nucleotides, the CDR3 is TGTGCCAGCAGCTCCCGACAGGGAGTGAACACTGAAGCTTTCTTT. This sequence encodes CASSSRQGVNTEAFF.

This chain links TRBV10-3 with TRBJ1-1; TRBD1 aligns across 8 bases. V trimming: 11 bases; J trimming: 1 base; junction bases outside the gene matches: 6. CDR3 length: 13 residues. Germline V gives CDR1 ENHRY, CDR2 SYGVKD. CDR3 region: CASQGAGNTEAFF. The CDR3 nucleotides read TGTGCCTCCCAGGGGGCAGGGAACACTGAAGCTTTCTTT.

This clone was recorded once. The chain couples TRBV18 to TRBJ2-7; 7 bases map to TRBD2. Germline CDR1 is KGHSH and CDR2 is LQKENI. J gave up 5 bases and V 3 bases, and 7 bases lay outside the gene matches. The CDR3 length is 14 residues. The DNA of the CDR3 is TGTGCCAGCTCACCCGGCGGGGGTGTGAACGAGCAGTACTTC. Translation: CASSPGGGVNEQYF.

The CDR3 coding sequence is TGTGCCAGCAGCTTTACTGGACAGACCACCGGGGAGCTGTTTTTT. Encoded protein: CASSFTGQTTGELFF. The J gene is TRBJ2-2, the V gene TRBV5-4; D is perhaps TRBD1 (6 bases). Trimming took off 2 bases at V and 4 bases at J, with 12 bases between the two ends. The CDR3 consists of 15 residues. CDR1 SGHNT and CDR2 YYREEE come from the germline V gene (reference sequence). Drawing the rest from reference TRBV5-4 and TRBJ2-2, the complete variable domain is ETGVTQSPTHLIKTRGQQVTLRCSSQSGHNTVSWYQQALGQGPQFIFQYYREEENGRGNFPPRFSGLQFPNYSSELNVNALELDDSALYLCASSFTGQTTGELFFGEGSRLTVL.

The chain uses TRBV10-2 and TRBJ2-2; 11 bases fit TRBD2. Per germline, CDR1 WSHSY and CDR2 SAAADI. The CDR3 spans 15 residues. V shed 8 bases and J 5 bases; nucleotides not matched to a gene: 7. CDR3 sequence: CASHSGGALTGELFF. The CDR3 region has the DNA TGCGCCAGCCATAGCGGGGGGGCGTTGACCGGGGAGCTGTTTTTT.

The V gene is TRBV4-2, the J gene TRBJ2-6; D not resolved. The V gene lost 0 bases and the J gene lost 0 bases, with 3 bases spanning the gap. Germline-derived CDR1 and CDR2 are LGHNA and YNFKEQ. The CDR3 has 15 amino acids. The CDR3, as DNA: TGTGCCAGCAGCCAAGATCACTCTGGGGCCAACGTCCTGACTTTC. Translating gives CASSQDHSGANVLTF.

The gene calls are TRBV2 and TRBJ2-1; perhaps TRBD2 as D (5 bases). Trimming took 6 bases from V and 0 from J, leaving 24 bases between them. Germline V gene data show CDR1 as SNHLY and CDR2 as FYNNEI. The CDR3 contains 19 residues. The CDR3 DNA reads TGTGCCAGCAGGGCTTCCGGCGGGTCTTCTTATAGCTCCTACAATGAGCAGTTCTTC. The encoded protein is CASRASGGSSYSSYNEQFF.

The chain uses TRBV6-6 and TRBJ2-1, with TRBD2 matching over 9 bases. Germline CDR1 reads MNHNY; CDR2 reads SVGAGI (reference sequence). The CDR3 spans 17 residues. The trim removed 5 bases at V and 4 bases at J, leaving 12 bases unmatched. CDR3 bases: TGTGCCAGCAGTCTCCAAAGAGGCGGGGGGGCGTACAATGAGCAGTTCTTC. This translates into CASSLQRGGGAYNEQFF.

V and J are TRBV18 and TRBJ1-2; 9 bases are shared with TRBD1. Trimming cost V 3 bases and J 7 bases; bases outside gene matches: 12. The CDR3 is 16 amino acids. In germline, CDR1 is KGHSH, CDR2 LQKENI. The CDR3 region has the DNA TGTGCCAGCTCACCCAGATCAGGGACAGGGAGTACTGGCTACACCTTC. This sequence encodes CASSPRSGTGSTGYTF. Based on the CDR3 plus reference TRBV18 and TRBJ1-2, the full variable domain is NAGVMQNPRHLVRRRGQEARLRCSPMKGHSHVYWYRQLPEEGLKFMVYLQKENIIDESGMPKERFSAEFPKEGPSILRIQQVVRGDSAAYFCASSPRSGTGSTGYTFGSGTRLTVV.

CDR3 loop: CASTGATQETQYF. CDR3 DNA: TGTGCCAGTACAGGGGCTACCCAAGAGACCCAGTACTTC. The J gene is TRBJ2-5, the V gene TRBV19; TRBD1 might be the D (6 bases). CDR3 length: 13 amino acids. The germline CDR1 and CDR2 sequences are LNHDA and SQIVND (reference sequence). The V and J ends lost 7 bases and 1 base respectively, with 10 bases between them.

The genes are TRBV5-6 and TRBJ2-7, with a tentative D call TRBD1 (5 bases). Trimming took off 2 bases at V and 4 bases at J, with 13 bases between the two ends. The CDR3 runs 14 residues. Germline CDR1 is SGHDT and CDR2 is YYEEEE. This CDR3 reads CASSFRRKGYEQYF. The CDR3 nucleotides read TGTGCCAGCAGCTTCCGTCGTAAGGGGTACGAGCAGTACTTC.

The J gene is TRBJ1-1, the V gene TRBV12-3 or TRBV12-4, with D uncertain. Trimming took off 7 bases at V and 2 bases at J, with 5 bases between the two ends. The CDR3 consists of 11 residues. In DNA form, the CDR3 reads TGTGCCAGCACAGAAAACACTGAAGCTTTCTTT. Translation: CASTENTEAFF.

This clone has a handful of counts. V usage is TRBV18 and J usage is TRBJ2-2; a possible D gene is TRBD2 (5 bases). This CDR3 region has 14 residues. CDR1 and CDR2 from the germline V gene are KGHSH and LQKENI. V was clipped by 3 bases and J by 7 bases, with 12 bases between them. The CDR3 DNA reads TGTGCCAGCTCACCGCTCGGGGTCCTCGGGGAGCTGTTTTTT. Encoded protein: CASSPLGVLGELFF.

The chain has TRBV7-3 and TRBJ2-2; D not resolved. V was clipped by 4 bases and J by 3 bases, with 15 bases between them. The CDR3 runs 16 residues. The germline V gene encodes CDR1 SGHTA and CDR2 FQGTGA. DNA for the CDR3: TGTGCCAGCAGCTCCTCAGGATTGGCGTACACCGGGGAGCTGTTTTTT. This gives the protein CASSSSGLAYTGELFF.

The V call is TRBV5-1, the J call TRBJ2-7; 9 positions match TRBD1. The junction had 4 bases not matched to a gene; V was cut back by 4 bases and J by 2 bases. Germline CDR1 is SGHRS and CDR2 is YFSETQ. The CDR3 is 14 amino acids. The CDR3 sequence is CASSARQGAYEQYF. The CDR3 DNA is TGCGCCAGCAGCGCGAGACAGGGGGCCTACGAGCAGTACTTC. The complete variable domain, with remaining parts taken from reference TRBV5-1 and TRBJ2-7, reads KAGVTQTPRYLIKTRGQQVTLSCSPISGHRSVSWYQQTPGQGLQFLFEYFSETQRNKGNFPGRFSGRQFSNSRSEMNVSTLELGDSALYLCASSARQGAYEQYFGPGTRLTVT.

The CDR3 region is CASSISGQAHNSPLHF. The CDR3 bases are TGTGCCAGTAGTATAAGTGGGCAAGCTCATAATTCACCCCTCCACTTT. The rearrangement links TRBV19 to TRBJ1-6; no clear D. With 2 bases removed from V and 5 bases from J, the gap between germline ends came to 13 bases. The CDR3 length is 16 residues. Germline V gives CDR1 LNHDA, CDR2 SQIVND (reference sequence).

This rearrangement joins TRBV7-6 to TRBJ2-1; TRBD2 matches 8 bases. The CDR3 length is 17 residues. The germline V gene has CDR1 SGHVS and CDR2 FNYEAQ. V lost 5 bases to trimming and J lost 2 bases; unmatched junction nucleotides: 11. CDR3 nucleotide sequence: TGTGCCAGCAGCCAATACAAAGCGGGGGTGACCTACAATGAGCAGTTCTTC. As protein: CASSQYKAGVTYNEQFF.

The CDR3 nucleotides read TGTGCCAGCAGCCCCCTACTCCGGGACAGGGATGTGTGTGGCTACACCTTC. This sequence encodes CASSPLLRDRDVCGYTF. The V and J genes are TRBV3-1 (or the pseudogene TRBV3-2) and TRBJ1-2; 9 nucleotides match TRBD1. The CDR3 totals 17 residues. Germline assignment: CDR1 LGHDT and CDR2 YNNKEL (reference sequence). V shed 4 bases, J shed 7 bases, and the junction held 16 bases outside the gene matches.

The rearrangement uses TRBV2 and TRBJ1-3; TRBD1 is a possible D gene (6 bases). This CDR3 region has 13 residues. Germline CDR1 SNHLY, CDR2 FYNNEI. V was trimmed by 4 bases and J by 4 bases, leaving 8 bases between them. The CDR3 DNA reads as TGTGCCAGCAGTGCGGACAGAGGAAACACCATATATTTT. As protein: CASSADRGNTIYF.

V usage is TRBV9 and J usage is TRBJ2-3; 7 nucleotides align to TRBD2. Germline V gene lookup returns CDR1 SGDLS and CDR2 YYNGEE. This CDR3 comprises 12 residues. The trim removed 3 bases at V and 6 bases at J, leaving 1 base unmatched. CDR3 protein: CASSDSGDTQYF. The CDR3 region has the DNA TGTGCCAGCAGCGATAGCGGGGATACGCAGTATTTT.

The rearrangement links TRBV5-5 to TRBJ1-1, with a possible D match to TRBD1 (5 bases). Per the germline V gene, CDR1 is SGHKS and CDR2 is YYEKEE (reference sequence). This CDR3 is built from 16 residues. Trimming removed 0 bases at V and 0 bases at J, with 12 bases between. The CDR3 DNA reads TGTGCCAGCAGCTTGGCACAAGGGGCGCTGAACACTGAAGCTTTCTTT. It codes for CASSLAQGALNTEAFF.

The chain uses TRBV3-1 (or the pseudogene TRBV3-2) and TRBJ2-6; TRBD2 aligns across 10 bases. The ends lost 1 base at V and 4 bases at J; junction bases unmatched: 7. The CDR3 runs to 18 residues. CDR1 and CDR2 from the germline V gene are LGHDT and YNNKEL (reference sequence). CDR3 amino acids: CASSQGASGGLGANVLTF. The CDR3 DNA reads TGTGCCAGCAGCCAAGGAGCTAGCGGGGGCTTGGGGGCCAACGTCCTGACTTTC.

The gene calls are TRBV30 and TRBJ1-5; TRBD1 matches 8 bases. From germline, CDR1 is GTSNPN and CDR2 SVGIG (reference sequence). This CDR3 region has 14 residues. J was trimmed by 9 bases and V by 0 bases; bases with no gene match: 7. The DNA for the CDR3 is TGTGCCTGGAGTGTGGACAGGGCGGGATGGCCCCAGCATTTT. Protein: CAWSVDRAGWPQHF.

The chain recombines TRBV5-4 with TRBJ2-7; possible D gene TRBD1, 6 bases. Germline V lookup: CDR1 SGHNT, CDR2 YYREEE (reference sequence). The V end was cut by 4 bases, the J end by 3 bases, with 14 bases between. CDR3 length: 14 amino acids. CDR3 sequence (DNA): TGTGCCAGCAGCCCCCCGGACAGCCGCTACGAGCAGTACTTC. Translated, it gives CASSPPDSRYEQYF.

The V and J genes are TRBV6-6 and TRBJ1-6; D is perhaps TRBD1 (5 bases). Germline CDR1 and CDR2: MNHNY and SVGAGI (reference sequence). Deletions cut 7 bases from V and 9 bases from J, with 13 bases between. The CDR3 length is 13 residues. Here the CDR3 reads CASIWRGSSPLHF. In DNA, the CDR3 is TGTGCCAGCATTTGGCGGGGGAGTTCACCCCTCCACTTT.